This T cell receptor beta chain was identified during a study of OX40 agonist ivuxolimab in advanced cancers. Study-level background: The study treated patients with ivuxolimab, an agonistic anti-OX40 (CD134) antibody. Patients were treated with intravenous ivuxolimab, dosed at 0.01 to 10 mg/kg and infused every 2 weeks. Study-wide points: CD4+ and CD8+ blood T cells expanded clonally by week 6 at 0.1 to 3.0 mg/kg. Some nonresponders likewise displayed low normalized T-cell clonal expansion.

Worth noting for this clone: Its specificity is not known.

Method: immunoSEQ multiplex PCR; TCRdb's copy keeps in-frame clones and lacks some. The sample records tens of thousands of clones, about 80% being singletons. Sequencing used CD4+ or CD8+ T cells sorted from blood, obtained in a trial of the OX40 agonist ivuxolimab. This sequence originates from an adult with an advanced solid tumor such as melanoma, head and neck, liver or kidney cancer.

CDR3 region: CASSQGQEGRQYF. The CDR3, as DNA: TGTGCCAGCAGTCAGGGACAGGAGGGTCGGCAGTACTTC. The chain recombines TRBV6-5 with TRBJ2-7; 8 bases line up with TRBD1. Germline V gene lookup returns CDR1 MNHEY and CDR2 SVGAGI. The CDR3 is 13 amino acids. Germline trimming cut 5 bases from V and 9 bases from J; bases unmatched to any gene: 9.